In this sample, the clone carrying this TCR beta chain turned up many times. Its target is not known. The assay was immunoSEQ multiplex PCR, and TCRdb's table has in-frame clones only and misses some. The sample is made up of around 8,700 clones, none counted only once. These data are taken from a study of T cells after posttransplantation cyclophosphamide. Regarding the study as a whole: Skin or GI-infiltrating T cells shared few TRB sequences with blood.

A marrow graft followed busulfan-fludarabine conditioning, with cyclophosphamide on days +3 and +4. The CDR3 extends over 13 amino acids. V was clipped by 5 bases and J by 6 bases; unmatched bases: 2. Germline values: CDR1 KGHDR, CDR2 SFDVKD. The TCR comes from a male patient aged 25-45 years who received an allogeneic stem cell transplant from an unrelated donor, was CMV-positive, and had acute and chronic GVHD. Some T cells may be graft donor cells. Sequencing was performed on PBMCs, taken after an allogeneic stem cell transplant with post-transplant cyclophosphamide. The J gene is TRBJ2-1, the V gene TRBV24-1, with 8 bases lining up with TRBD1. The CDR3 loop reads CATSGTGSNEQFF. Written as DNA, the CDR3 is TGTGCCACCAGTGGGACAGGGAGCAATGAGCAGTTCTTC.